The rows below give T cell receptor beta chains drawn from one sample of a study of T cell clusters in autoimmune cytopenias. TCRdb derives one entry per CDR3 protein from the multiplex PCR reads, leaving out DNA. Its table lists some 8,000 distinct CDR3 sequences. The sample consisted of peripheral blood. The receptors shown here come from a human donor with an autoimmune cytopenia or autoimmune hepatitis (not recorded which). Both conserved end residues are part of each CDR3. Each record gives: J gene, V gene, clone size, CDR3 protein. Size tells how often a clone was seen (once, few, many) or the class of an expanded clone, and some rows leave it out.

J gene: TRBJ2-7; V gene: TRBV12-3/TRBV12-4; clone size: NA; CDR3 protein: CASSFLGSSYEQYF
J gene: TRBJ2-7; V gene: TRBV5-1; clone size: NA; CDR3 protein: CASSTGQGRSYEQYF
J gene: TRBJ1-2; V gene: TRBV7-6; clone size: NA; CDR3 protein: CASSPFGGQGALYYGYTF
J gene: TRBJ2-3; V gene: TRBV7-9; clone size: NA; CDR3 protein: CASSLGTSGGATDTQYF
J gene: TRBJ2-2; V gene: TRBV5-1; clone size: NA; CDR3 protein: CASSPQTGPGELFF
J gene: TRBJ2-1; V gene: TRBV27; clone size: NA; CDR3 protein: CASSSTKAGGLNEQFF
J gene: TRBJ2-2; V gene: TRBV12-3/TRBV12-4; clone size: NA; CDR3 protein: CASSLGGPGELFF
J gene: TRBJ2-3; V gene: TRBV19; clone size: medium-sized; CDR3 protein: CASSTGTGAINTQYF
J gene: TRBJ2-6; V gene: TRBV5-5; clone size: NA; CDR3 protein: CASSLEFVSGANVLTF
J gene: TRBJ1-2; V gene: TRBV7-3; clone size: NA; CDR3 protein: CASSLPPRDRGPRYSYGYTF
J gene: TRBJ2-5; V gene: TRBV4-1; clone size: NA; CDR3 protein: CASSQAGTQETQYF
J gene: TRBJ1-5; V gene: TRBV20-1; clone size: NA; CDR3 protein: CSVLGQGNNQPQHF
J gene: TRBJ2-7; V gene: TRBV20-1; clone size: medium-sized; CDR3 protein: CSAPTGTGNYEQYF
J gene: TRBJ2-3; V gene: TRBV28; clone size: NA; CDR3 protein: CASSLRGSGDTQYF
J gene: TRBJ2-7; V gene: TRBV5-6; clone size: NA; CDR3 protein: CASSPAGAGDYEQYF
J gene: TRBJ2-1; V gene: TRBV6-5; clone size: medium-sized; CDR3 protein: CASRHVGEQFF
J gene: TRBJ1-5; V gene: TRBV19; clone size: NA; CDR3 protein: CASSNWDSNQPQHF
J gene: TRBJ2-3; V gene: TRBV19; clone size: medium-sized; CDR3 protein: CASSITGTPTDTQYF
J gene: TRBJ2-5; V gene: TRBV9; clone size: NA; CDR3 protein: CASSVTGGSQETQYF
J gene: TRBJ2-1; V gene: TRBV30; clone size: medium-sized; CDR3 protein: CASDGSGTGYRNEQFF